This TCR beta chain was retrieved from a study of blood T cell repertoires in COVID-19. Study-level background: Spain, Italy and the United States supplied samples that represented acute and convalescent COVID-19. Sources were T cells, B-cell-depleted T cells, or PBMCs; the material itself was cDNA or gDNA.

The V and J ends lost 6 bases and 14 bases respectively, with 16 bases between them. Germline assignment: CDR1 MNHEY and CDR2 SVGAGI. This CDR3 contains 12 residues. Only one count was recorded for this clone. Original analysis: It was from reference gene primer amplification that nucleated cell counts were estimated. The data were produced by immunoSEQ multiplex PCR, yet TCRdb's version contains in-frame clones alone and is incomplete. The V and J calls and the clone size are those of that table, but D and trimming were determined from the DNA. Here the sample spans some 670,000 clones, about 87% being singletons.

The chain uses TRBV6-5 and TRBJ2-2, with D possibly TRBD2 on 6 matching bases. This clonotype originated in a woman aged 18-29 years with acute or convalescent COVID-19. Sequencing input: peripheral blood. The CDR3 coding sequence is TGTGCCAGCAGGGGTGGAGGGTGGCGACTGTTTTTT. This sequence encodes CASRGGGWRLFF.